This T cell receptor (beta chain) was recovered during a study of blood T cells in healthy people across ages. General study findings and limits: Diversity estimated from one million T cells was considered an underestimate. Conclusively comparing naive with antigen-experienced cells was impossible with unsorted PBMCs.

Together with a sample-barcoded 5' primer, a J-beta primer mix was included in a second PCR lasting roughly 6 to 12 cycles. TCRdb processed the 5' RACE reads anew with MiXCR; each CDR3 protein has one entry. The sample has 760,000 or so distinct CDR3 sequences; 25% are singletons. On this clonotype: Its antigen is not known.

V gave up 6 bases and J gave up 6 bases, with 11 bases separating them. This CDR3 spans 13 amino acids. The germline CDR1 and CDR2 sequences are SGHTA and FQGNSA. Separately, the same data were catalogued under a study of T cells of mothers and their children. In that study: Thymic selection shapes TCR recombination output in related pairs, and it does so similarly in unrelated pairs.

This chain joins TRBV7-2 and TRBJ2-2; D is possibly TRBD2 (7 bases). The sequenced sample was blood. The sequence came from a boy younger than 18 in good health. The CDR3 DNA follows: TGTGCCAGCAGTCGAGGGGGGGCCGGGGAGCTGTTTTTT. As protein: CASSRGGAGELFF.